This TCR beta chain was sequenced for a study of blood T cell repertoires in COVID-19. Study in general: Italy, Spain and the United States were the sources of the convalescent and acute COVID-19 samples. T cells, B-cell-depleted T cells, or PBMCs provided the cDNA or gDNA that served as material.

Recovery meant two consecutive negative NP/OP PCR tests, professional clearance, or resolved symptoms. Libraries were prepared by immunoSEQ multiplex PCR; TCRdb keeps only in-frame clonotypes and omits some of them. The sample holds 310,000 or so clones; around 88% are singletons and the top ten take about 6%. This CDR3 comprises 14 residues. Germline loops: CDR1 SGHRS, CDR2 YFSETQ. The V gene lost 2 bases and the J gene lost 0 bases, with 9 bases spanning the gap. The clonotype was recovered from a woman between 35 and 50 years old who had recovered from COVID-19. The V call is TRBV5-1, the J call TRBJ2-7, with D hard to call. Sequencing was done on a sample of PBMCs or T cells enriched from blood (not recorded which). The CDR3 DNA follows: TGCGCCAGCAGCTTTTTGTCGAGCTCCTACGAGCAGTACTTC. Protein product: CASSFLSSSYEQYF.